This TCR beta chain was sequenced for a study of glioma-infiltrating T cells after dendritic cell vaccination. Looking at the study overall: Treatment, given 2003 to 2012, was autologous tumor lysate-pulsed dendritic cell vaccination.

The CDR3 sequence is 13 residues long. Germline CDR1 is LNHDA and CDR2 is SQIVND (reference sequence). V lost 0 bases and J 0 bases, leaving 3 bases between the germline ends. Amplification used 60 V beta primers and 13 J beta primers. The data were produced by immunoSEQ multiplex PCR, yet TCRdb's version contains in-frame clones alone and is incomplete. The repertoire consists of approximately 84,000 clones, with around 86% occurring once and the leading ten covering 15% to 17%. All glioblastoma patients lacked an isocitrate dehydrogenase mutation. The table lists this clone with a count of one. The TCR sequence derives from a human donor with glioblastoma. The rearrangement uses TRBV19 and TRBJ2-7, with D hard to call. The sample was blood, taken before dendritic cell vaccination. The CDR3 region has the DNA TGTGCCAGTAGTATAGACGGCTCCTACGAGCAGTACTTC. Protein: CASSIDGSYEQYF.